This passage covers 14 T cell receptor beta chains from one sample sequenced in a study of CD8+ T cells in alopecia areata. Following RNA extraction, reverse transcription yielded cDNA that acted as the sequencing template. Measured with immunoSEQ multiplex PCR; TCRdb has only the in-frame clones, and not every one. The repertoire includes over 30,000 clones, about three quarters of them detected once, and about 20% sits in the top ten. Input material: NKG2D-low CD8+ T cells sorted from blood. These TCRs come from a human donor with alopecia areata.

The chain joins TRBV19 to TRBJ1-2; the match to TRBD1 covers 9 bases. CDR1 and CDR2 (germline): LNHDA, SQIVND (reference sequence). V gave up 5 bases and J gave up 6 bases; unmatched junction bases: 7. The CDR3 extends over 14 amino acids. The CDR3 DNA sequence: TGTGCCAGTAGTCTACAGGGGGCTCTGGATGGCTACACCTTC. It yields the protein CASSLQGALDGYTF.

This clone was picked up one time. This sequence joins TRBV7-9 and TRBJ2-5; 9 nucleotides match TRBD1. CDR3 size: 15 residues. Germline V CDR1 and CDR2: SEHNR, FQNEAQ (reference sequence). The junction had 9 bases not matched to a gene; V was cut back by 5 bases and J by 5 bases. The CDR3 here is CASSTRDRDWETQYF. CDR3 DNA sequence: TGTGCCAGCAGCACCAGGGACAGGGATTGGGAGACCCAGTACTTC.

The chain links TRBV5-6 to TRBJ2-7; 9 positions match TRBD1. The V and J ends lost 0 bases and 6 bases, in that order; junction bases with no gene match: 7. Germline V lookup: CDR1 SGHDT, CDR2 YYEEEE. The CDR3 spans 15 residues. CDR3 bases: TGTGCCAGCAGCTTGGGGACAGGGGTTATTGGCGAGCAGTACTTC. Translation gives CASSLGTGVIGEQYF. The whole variable domain, remainder taken from reference TRBV5-6 and TRBJ2-7, is DAGVTQSPTHLIKTRGQQVTLRCSPKSGHDTVSWYQQALGQGPQFIFQYYEEEERQRGNFPDRFSGHQFPNYSSELNVNALLLGDSALYLCASSLGTGVIGEQYFGPGTRLTVT.

The CDR3 reads CASSTLAGGDEQFF. CDR3 sequence (DNA): TGTGCCAGCAGTACCCTAGCGGGAGGGGATGAGCAGTTCTTC. V and J are TRBV27 and TRBJ2-1; 12 nucleotides align to TRBD2. CDR3 length: 14 residues. Trimming took 5 bases from V and 8 from J; bases not matched to a gene: 4. CDR1 is MNHEY and CDR2 is SMNVEV in the germline V gene (reference sequence).

CDR3 protein: CSVAGASYEQYF. As DNA, the CDR3 is TGCAGCGTCGCCGGGGCCTCCTACGAGCAGTACTTC. The V gene is TRBV29-1, the J gene TRBJ2-7; the D call may be TRBD1 or TRBD2 (5 bases each). The CDR3 spans 12 residues. V lost 6 bases to trimming and J lost 0 bases, with 9 bases between them. From germline, CDR1 is SQVTM and CDR2 ANQGSEA.

CDR3 amino acids: CSVHQTGGANTEAFF. DNA of the CDR3: TGCAGCGTCCACCAGACAGGGGGCGCCAACACTGAAGCTTTCTTT. The chain joins TRBV29-1 to TRBJ1-1, with 10 bases aligning to TRBD1. CDR1 and CDR2 (germline): SQVTM, ANQGSEA. This CDR3 has 15 residues. The J segment lost 2 bases and the V segment lost 6 bases, leaving 9 bases of the junction unmatched.

The chain carries TRBV5-1 and TRBJ2-3; perhaps TRBD2 as D (5 bases). This CDR3 is built from 16 residues. The V gene lost 5 bases and the J gene lost 2 bases, with 18 bases spanning the gap. Germline assignment: CDR1 SGHRS and CDR2 YFSETQ. CDR3 bases: TGCGCCAGCAGATGGACCGGCGGAGACTACACAGATACGCAGTATTTT. This gives the protein CASRWTGGDYTDTQYF.

In its sample, this clone ranks as medium-sized. The chain recombines TRBV6-4 with TRBJ2-5; TRBD2 aligns across 14 bases. Per the germline V gene, CDR1 is MRHNA and CDR2 is SNTAGT. The CDR3 runs 16 residues. J gave up 5 bases and V 3 bases, and 5 bases lay outside the gene matches. Here the CDR3 reads CASSEGTSGSVETQYF. CDR3 DNA sequence: TGTGCCAGCAGTGAGGGGACTAGCGGGAGCGTGGAGACCCAGTACTTC.

The chain is built from TRBV7-9 and TRBJ2-4, with 16 positions matching TRBD2. After removal of 4 bases from V and 9 bases from J, the junction contained 9 bases not matched to a gene. This CDR3 has 17 amino acids. CDR1 is SEHNR, CDR2 FQNEAQ, per germline (reference sequence). The DNA of the CDR3 is TGTGCCAGCAGCTCCGCGGGACTAGCGGGAGGGAAGGGCATTCAGTACTTC. Protein product: CASSSAGLAGGKGIQYF.

The chain joins TRBV29-1 to TRBJ1-1; no clear D gene. V was shortened by 5 bases and J by 1 base, with 8 bases between the two germline ends. Germline lookup yields CDR1 SQVTM and CDR2 ANQGSEA. The CDR3 runs to 12 residues. The CDR3, as DNA: TGCAGCGTTCTACTAGGGAACACTGAAGCTTTCTTT. It is translated as CSVLLGNTEAFF.

The chain couples TRBV4-1 to TRBJ1-1; 7 nucleotides align to TRBD1. Germline-derived CDR1 and CDR2 are MGHRA and YSYEKL. The V segment lost 3 bases and the J segment 11 bases; nucleotides outside the gene matches: 9. The CDR3 is made up of 13 amino acids. The CDR3 bases are TGCGCCAGCAGCCACAACACAGGGGCGGGGGCTTTCTTT. It is translated as CASSHNTGAGAFF.

The chain has TRBV19 and TRBJ1-1; D gene ambiguous. The length of the CDR3 is 16 residues. V lost 4 bases and J 4 bases, leaving 19 bases between the germline ends. Germline CDR1 LNHDA, CDR2 SQIVND (reference sequence). This CDR3 is CASSTIEQEASTEAFF. CDR3 bases: TGTGCCAGTAGTACCATTGAGCAGGAGGCATCCACTGAAGCTTTCTTT.

The V and J genes are TRBV4-2 and TRBJ2-1; weak D call: TRBD2 (5 bases). In germline, CDR1 is LGHNA, CDR2 YNFKEQ. V lost 3 bases, J lost 8 bases, and 8 bases lay in between. The CDR3 runs 12 residues. The CDR3 spells CASSQVAHEQFF. Here the CDR3 DNA reads TGTGCCAGCAGCCAGGTAGCGCATGAGCAGTTCTTC.

The chain recombines TRBV5-1 with TRBJ2-7; D unresolved. The CDR3 has 15 amino acids. Per germline, CDR1 SGHRS and CDR2 YFSETQ. The V end was cut by 0 bases, the J end by 2 bases, with 12 bases between. As DNA, the CDR3 is TGCGCCAGCAGCTTGGCCTCCGCCCTGGCCTACGAGCAGTACTTC. This codes for CASSLASALAYEQYF.